This T cell receptor beta chain was sequenced for a study of CD8 T cells in ankylosing spondylitis. Study outcomes and limitations: Reportedly, disease-linked clones are significantly enriched in ankylosing spondylitis patients' matched synovial fluid. Reactive arthritis synovial fluid and blood previously showed some of these motif variants. A TCR beta motif of fewer than 10 highly homologous variants seemed to mark ankylosing spondylitis blood.

This clonotype was counted ten times or more. Its antigen is currently unknown. The CDR3 runs 13 residues. Germline assignment: CDR1 DFQATT and CDR2 SNEGSKA (reference sequence). V lost 3 bases, J lost 3 bases, and 9 bases lay in between. Each TCR beta library was made by quantitative 5'-RACE that incorporated molecular barcodes. TCRdb re-called the 5' RACE reads through MiXCR, storing one row per CDR3 protein. The sample yields a few hundred thousand distinct CDR3 sequences, around a tenth seen once. The sequenced sample was blood, either unsorted or a sorted T cell fraction (not recorded which). The chain combines TRBV20-1 with TRBJ1-5; D gene unclear. The sequence was collected from a male donor with ankylosing spondylitis or in good health (not recorded which). The chain's CDR3 is CSASLADNQPQHF. CDR3 sequence (DNA): TGCAGTGCTAGTCTGGCGGACAATCAGCCCCAGCATTTT.